The 20 T cell receptor beta chains below come from one sample, sequenced in a study of long-term antiretroviral therapy in people with HIV. It was version v3.0 of the immunoSEQ assay that was run at survey level. Produced via immunoSEQ multiplex PCR; TCRdb's table is partial and in-frame only. This table holds about 25,000 clones, roughly four fifths found once. This specimen consisted of unsorted PBMCs, obtained 2.9 years after starting antiretroviral therapy. These receptors all come from a man aged 45-60 years with HIV.

This clone was seen once. The chain uses TRBV14 and TRBJ1-1, with 7 bases identical to TRBD1. V lost 8 bases, J lost 7 bases, and 22 bases stayed unmatched. CDR3 length: 17 residues. CDR1 SGHDN and CDR2 FVKESK come from the germline V gene. CDR3 sequence reads: CASLPTGAAGTPFEAFF. The CDR3 DNA reads TGTGCCAGCCTCCCCACAGGGGCCGCCGGCACCCCGTTTGAAGCTTTCTTT. Filled out from reference TRBV14 and TRBJ1-1, the complete variable domain reads EAGVTQFPSHSVIEKGQTVTLRCDPISGHDNLYWYRRVMGKEIKFLLHFVKESKQDESGMPNNRFLAERTGGTYSTLKVQPAELEDSGVYFCASLPTGAAGTPFEAFFGQGTRLTVV.

The chain joins TRBV28 to TRBJ1-1, with TRBD1 as a possible D gene (6 bases). This CDR3 has 14 residues. Germline CDR1 is MDHEN and CDR2 is SYDVKM. V was trimmed by 1 base and J by 6 bases, leaving 12 bases between them. CDR3 in amino acids: CASSLYSGGAEAFF. For the CDR3, the DNA is TGTGCCAGCAGTTTATACTCCGGGGGCGCTGAAGCTTTCTTT.

The rearrangement links TRBV5-1 to TRBJ2-3, with a weak D call TRBD1 (6 bases). Trimming took off 2 bases at V and 4 bases at J, with 8 bases between the two ends. This CDR3 is 13 amino acids long. The germline gives CDR1 SGHRS, CDR2 YFSETQ. DNA of the CDR3: TGCGCCAGCAGCTTCCAGGGGCCAGATACGCAGTATTTT. This sequence encodes CASSFQGPDTQYF.

The V gene is TRBV4-1, the J gene TRBJ2-1; 8 bases map to TRBD2. The CDR3 covers 21 residues. The germline CDR1 and CDR2 sequences are MGHRA and YSYEKL. V dropped 0 bases and J dropped 4; count of bases not matched to a gene: 20. The chain's CDR3 is CASSQEKGGERIAGTYNEQFF. CDR3 bases: TGCGCCAGCAGCCAAGAAAAGGGGGGGGAGAGAATAGCGGGGACATACAATGAGCAGTTCTTC.

Note on this clone: Being one base from a much bigger clone, this may be a read error. The chain combines TRBV5-6 with TRBJ2-2; D unresolved. This CDR3 spans 12 amino acids. V lost 0 bases to trimming and J lost 7 bases, with 4 bases between them. Germline V gives CDR1 SGHDT, CDR2 YYEEEE. CDR3 loop: CASSLGHGELFF. In DNA form, the CDR3 reads TGTGCCAGCAGCTTGGGACACGGGGAGCTGTTTTTT.

The chain is built from TRBV28 and TRBJ1-2; D uncertain. V gave up 5 bases and J gave up 3 bases, with 19 bases separating them. The V gene's germline CDR1 is MDHEN and CDR2 SYDVKM. The CDR3 is made up of 16 amino acids. The CDR3 loop reads CASSPTMGKAHYGYTF. As DNA, the CDR3 is TGTGCCAGCAGTCCAACAATGGGAAAAGCGCACTATGGCTACACCTTC.

The V gene is TRBV7-9, the J gene TRBJ2-3; 7 bases map to TRBD2. This CDR3 has 15 amino acids. V lost 6 bases to trimming and J lost 1 base; unmatched junction nucleotides: 7. CDR1 and CDR2 (germline): SEHNR, FQNEAQ (reference sequence). The CDR3 DNA sequence: TGTGCCAGCAGTTCCTCCAGCGGGGGCACAGATACGCAGTATTTT. It codes for CASSSSSGGTDTQYF.

V is TRBV6-6 and J is TRBJ2-3; 12 bases are a match to TRBD2. Germline V gene data show CDR1 as MNHNY and CDR2 as SVGAGI (reference sequence). The CDR3 consists of 16 residues. V lost 6 bases to trimming and J lost 0 bases; unmatched junction nucleotides: 4. The CDR3 region has the DNA TGTGCCAGCAGCCTTACTAGCGGGGGGAGCACAGATACGCAGTATTTT. Its translation is CASSLTSGGSTDTQYF.

The CDR3: CASSPGTDNSPLHF. DNA for the CDR3: TGTGCCAGCAGCCCCGGGACAGATAATTCACCCCTCCACTTT. This chain links TRBV7-2 with TRBJ1-6; TRBD1 aligns across 7 bases. CDR3 size: 14 residues. Germline CDR1 and CDR2: SGHTA and FQGNSA. With 5 bases clipped from V and 5 bases from J, the junction kept 3 bases outside the gene matches.

The rearrangement joins TRBV6-5 to TRBJ1-6, with D possibly TRBD1 on 5 matching bases. This CDR3 comprises 13 residues. Germline-derived CDR1 and CDR2 are MNHEY and SVGAGI. Between the trimmed V and J ends, which lost 8 bases and 6 bases, there was a span of 11 bases. For the CDR3, the DNA is TGTGCCAGCCTCAGACAGAGTAATTCACCCCTCCACTTT. Residues: CASLRQSNSPLHF.

The chain joins TRBV5-1 to TRBJ2-7; D is possibly TRBD2 (6 bases). Germline-derived CDR1 and CDR2 are SGHRS and YFSETQ. Deletions cut 5 bases from V and 0 bases from J, with 6 bases between. The CDR3 loop spans 12 amino acids. The CDR3 DNA reads TGCGCCAGCAGGGGGGGCTCCTACGAGCAGTACTTC. Translating it yields CASRGGSYEQYF. Complete variable domain (other parts from reference TRBV5-1 and TRBJ2-7): KAGVTQTPRYLIKTRGQQVTLSCSPISGHRSVSWYQQTPGQGLQFLFEYFSETQRNKGNFPGRFSGRQFSNSRSEMNVSTLELGDSALYLCASRGGSYEQYFGPGTRLTVT.

Only a few counts were recorded for this clone. This rearrangement joins TRBV13 to TRBJ2-1, with a possible D match to TRBD1 (6 bases). The CDR3 runs to 16 residues. The ends were cut back, 5 bases at V and 6 bases at J, with 20 bases in the middle. CDR1 PRHDT and CDR2 FYEKMQ come from the germline V gene (reference sequence). The CDR3 DNA follows: TGTGCCAGCAGCGTAGAAGGTGTGGGGGCGTTCAATGAGCAGTTCTTC. Protein sequence: CASSVEGVGAFNEQFF. The full variable domain, with the rest looked up from reference TRBV13 and TRBJ2-1, is AAGVIQSPRHLIKEKRETATLKCYPIPRHDTVYWYQQGPGQDPQFLISFYEKMQSDKGSIPDRFSAQQFSDYHSELNMSSLELGDSALYFCASSVEGVGAFNEQFFGPGTRLTVL.

The V gene is TRBV18, the J gene TRBJ1-1; TRBD1 aligns across 10 bases. Trimming removed 3 bases from V and 0 bases from J; junction bases left unmatched: 4. Germline assignment: CDR1 KGHSH and CDR2 LQKENI. This CDR3 region has 16 residues. Here the CDR3 reads CASSPDRGRVNTEAFF. CDR3 coding DNA: TGTGCCAGCTCACCGGACAGGGGGAGGGTGAACACTGAAGCTTTCTTT.

The rearrangement uses TRBV28 and TRBJ1-3, with D unresolved. The length of the CDR3 is 14 residues. The V end lost 3 bases, the J end lost 2 bases, and 8 bases lay between the germline ends. Germline V lookup: CDR1 MDHEN, CDR2 SYDVKM. As DNA, the CDR3 is TGTGCCAGCAGTTTGACCGTTACTGGAAACACCATATATTTT. Translating gives CASSLTVTGNTIYF.

The chain joins TRBV11-3 to TRBJ2-1; D is uncertain. The CDR3 is 12 amino acids. Germline lookup yields CDR1 SGHNT and CDR2 YENEEA. Trimming removed 3 bases at V and 10 bases at J, with 10 bases between. The CDR3 is CASSFPREEQFF. DNA for the CDR3: TGTGCCAGCAGCTTCCCCCGAGAGGAGCAGTTCTTC.

The CDR3 spells CASSPVNVEGPQHF. In nucleotides, the CDR3 is TGTGCCAGCTCACCAGTGAACGTTGAGGGGCCCCAGCATTTT. The J gene is TRBJ1-5, the V gene TRBV18; D gene ambiguous. This CDR3 region has 14 residues. Germline CDR1 is KGHSH and CDR2 is LQKENI. The V gene lost 2 bases and the J gene lost 9 bases, with 14 bases spanning the gap. The variable domain in full, with the rest retrieved from reference TRBV18 and TRBJ1-5, is NAGVMQNPRHLVRRRGQEARLRCSPMKGHSHVYWYRQLPEEGLKFMVYLQKENIIDESGMPKERFSAEFPKEGPSILRIQQVVRGDSAAYFCASSPVNVEGPQHFGDGTRLSIL.

The rearrangement links TRBV15 to TRBJ2-1; 10 bases are a match to TRBD1. V lost 0 bases to trimming and J lost 0 bases; unmatched junction nucleotides: 20. This CDR3 region has 23 residues. CDR1 LNHNV and CDR2 YYDKDF come from the germline V gene (reference sequence). CDR3 sequence: CATSRDREVTGQGRVVSYNEQFF. The CDR3 nucleotides are TGTGCCACCAGCAGAGATAGGGAGGTTACGGGACAGGGGAGGGTTGTCTCCTACAATGAGCAGTTCTTC.

The chain couples TRBV2 to TRBJ2-5, with a tentative D call TRBD1 (5 bases). Germline CDR1 and CDR2: SNHLY and FYNNEI. The CDR3 sequence is 14 residues long. The V end was cut by 5 bases, the J end by 2 bases, with 12 bases between. CDR3 region: CASSLGVSQETQYF. CDR3 in DNA: TGTGCCAGCAGTCTAGGGGTGTCTCAAGAGACCCAGTACTTC.

V and J are TRBV30 and TRBJ1-2; D ambiguous. The CDR3 covers 10 residues. V was clipped by 6 bases and J by 6 bases, with 8 bases between them. Germline V gives CDR1 GTSNPN, CDR2 SVGIG (reference sequence). In DNA form, the CDR3 reads TGTGCCTGTGAGGAGGATGGCTACACCTTC. This sequence encodes CACEEDGYTF.

The chain combines TRBV27 with TRBJ1-2; perhaps TRBD1 as D (5 bases). Trimming removed 8 bases from V and 7 bases from J, with 20 bases in between. Germline V gives CDR1 MNHEY, CDR2 SMNVEV (reference sequence). The CDR3 contains 14 residues. CDR3 bases: TGTGCCAGCGCCCCGGCCAGGGAGTCCCTTGGCTACACCTTC. Translation: CASAPARESLGYTF.